This TCR beta chain was identified in a study of cytomegalovirus exposure and HLA in healthy donors. On this clone itself: As yet, its antigen is unknown.

Measured with immunoSEQ multiplex PCR; TCRdb has only the in-frame clones, and not every one. The repertoire consists of over 200,000 clones, with 83% occurring once and the leading ten covering 4.5% to 7%. Notes on the study in general: In vitro, a few CMV-associated chains proved specific for CMV antigens. The authors listed 180 or so TCR beta chains as cytomegalovirus-associated.

These donors were members of the approximately 110-subject validation cohort, a group separate from the approximately 670-subject first cohort. The sequence was obtained from a woman between 18 and 29 years old in good health and CMV-seronegative. Sequenced: PBMCs.

The CDR3 is CASSPGDGFYEQYF. The CDR3 DNA is TGTGCCAGCAGCCCAGGGGACGGATTCTACGAGCAGTACTTC. The V call is TRBV5-6, the J call TRBJ2-7, with a tentative D call TRBD1 (6 bases). V lost 4 bases to trimming and J lost 3 bases, with 14 bases between them. There are 14 residues in the CDR3. Per the germline V gene, CDR1 is SGHDT and CDR2 is YYEEEE. The full variable domain, completed using reference TRBV5-6 and TRBJ2-7, is DAGVTQSPTHLIKTRGQQVTLRCSPKSGHDTVSWYQQALGQGPQFIFQYYEEEERQRGNFPDRFSGHQFPNYSSELNVNALLLGDSALYLCASSPGDGFYEQYFGPGTRLTVT.